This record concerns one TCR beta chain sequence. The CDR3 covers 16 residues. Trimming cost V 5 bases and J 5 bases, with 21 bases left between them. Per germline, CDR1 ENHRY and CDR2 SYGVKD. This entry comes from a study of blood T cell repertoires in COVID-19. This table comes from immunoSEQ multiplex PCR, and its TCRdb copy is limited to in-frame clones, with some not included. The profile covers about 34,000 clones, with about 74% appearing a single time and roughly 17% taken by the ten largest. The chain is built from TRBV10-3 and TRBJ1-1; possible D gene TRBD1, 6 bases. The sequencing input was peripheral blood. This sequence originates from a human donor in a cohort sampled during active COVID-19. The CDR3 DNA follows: TGTGCCATCAGTCCAAGAGGGGGGGGCGAGGGAACTGAAGCTTTCTTT. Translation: CAISPRGGGEGTEAFF.